The clone carrying this T cell receptor (beta chain) was picked up a small number of times. Its specificity is not known. Based on CD45RO/CCR7/CD25/CD127/CD95/CD27, CD4+ regulatory, stem cell-like memory, naive and central memory cells were sorted. These data belong to a study of beta chain features in type 1 diabetes. Study-wide results and limits: In patients and controls equally, PCR might favor templates that are shorter. Diminished insertions and augmented deletions at VDJ junctions characterized type 1 diabetes patients.

What was sequenced were expressed TCRB transcripts, since all of the isolated RNA had been reverse transcribed. Using immunoSEQ multiplex PCR, the repertoire was profiled, and TCRdb retains in-frame clones only, with some absent. The sample shows under 250,000 clones, 14% of them seen only once. CDR1 LNHDA and CDR2 SQIVND come from the germline V gene (reference sequence). CDR3 size: 14 residues. With V trimmed by 4 bases and J by 3 bases, 5 bases remained unmatched. The source material was naive CD4+ T cells from blood. The sequence was collected from a woman between 40 and 55 years old in good health. The chain combines TRBV19 with TRBJ1-1; 7 positions agree with TRBD1. This CDR3 is CASSTHRGDTEAFF. The CDR3 DNA sequence: TGTGCCAGTAGTACCCACAGGGGTGACACTGAAGCTTTCTTT.